The rows below give T cell receptor beta chains drawn from one sample of a study of shared clonotypes between healthy human individuals. The assay was immunoSEQ multiplex PCR, and TCRdb's table has in-frame clones only and misses some. The table has about 450,000 clones, about 76% seen once. The specimen sequenced was PBMCs. Receptors originate from a woman aged 40 to 49 in good health. Some clones in this sample may be carry-over from other donors' samples. Both conserved end residues are part of each CDR3. A D gene is named only where the DNA matches it firmly. Rows give clone size only sometimes, using once, few, many, or a class for an expanded clone.

D gene	V gene	clone size	J gene	CDR3 protein	CDR3 DNA
TRBD2	TRBV5-4	.	TRBJ2-7	CASTPGLAGFPYEQYF	TGTGCCAGCACGCCAGGACTAGCGGGGTTCCCCTACGAGCAGTACTTC
TRBD2	TRBV18	.	TRBJ2-1	CASSPGTSGWQEQFF	TGTGCCAGCTCACCAGGGACTAGCGGGTGGCAAGAGCAGTTCTTC
TRBD2	TRBV7-2	.	TRBJ2-1	CASSMGLAGEATYNEQFF	TGTGCCAGCAGCATGGGACTAGCGGGAGAGGCCACCTACAATGAGCAGTTCTTC
.	TRBV5-6	once	TRBJ2-2	CASSSLGGNTGELFF	TGTGCCAGCAGCTCCCTGGGGGGGAACACCGGGGAGCTGTTTTTT
.	TRBV6-1	.	TRBJ2-5	CASSEIPSYQETQYF	TGTGCCAGCAGTGAAATTCCGTCCTACCAAGAGACCCAGTACTTC
.	TRBV4-3	.	TRBJ2-7	CASSQVSGSPPYEQYF	TGCGCCAGCAGCCAAGTAAGCGGCTCCCCCCCCTACGAGCAGTACTTC
.	TRBV7-9	.	TRBJ2-2	CASSPQSISGELFF	TGTGCCAGCAGCCCACAATCTATCTCCGGGGAGCTGTTTTTT
.	TRBV10-3	.	TRBJ1-2	CAISDRVNYGYTF	TGTGCCATCAGTGACAGGGTGAACTATGGCTACACCTTC
.	TRBV15	.	TRBJ1-2	CATSVRTTGTGYTF	TGTGCCACCAGCGTCAGGACAACAGGGACCGGCTACACCTTC
TRBD2	TRBV19	.	TRBJ2-4	CASSTTSGRRSVIQYF	TGTGCCAGTAGTACGACTAGCGGGAGGCGTTCCGTCATTCAGTACTTC
.	TRBV7-3	.	TRBJ2-1	CASSLGPDNEQFF	TGTGCCAGCAGCTTGGGACCAGACAATGAGCAGTTCTTC
TRBD2	TRBV5-1	.	TRBJ2-5	CASSLTGTSDLQETQYF	TGCGCCAGCAGCTTGACCGGGACTAGCGACCTCCAAGAGACCCAGTACTTC
.	TRBV28	.	TRBJ2-7	CASSLLSTYEQYF	TGTGCCAGCAGTTTACTTAGCACCTACGAGCAGTACTTC
.	TRBV21-1	.	TRBJ1-1	CASSNPGQRAEAFF	TGTGCCAGCAGCAATCCCGGACAGAGGGCCGAAGCTTTCTTT
.	TRBV7-6	.	TRBJ2-1	CASSLTSSPYNEQFF	TGTGCCAGCAGCCTAACTAGCAGTCCCTACAATGAGCAGTTCTTC
.	TRBV27	.	TRBJ2-3	CASRRRQGGTDTQYF	TGTGCCAGCAGACGCCGTCAGGGGGGCACTGATACGCAGTATTTT
.	TRBV19	.	TRBJ2-3	CASSEAGTDTQYF	TGTGCCAGTTCCGAGGCGGGCACAGATACGCAGTATTTT
.	TRBV29-1	once	TRBJ1-6	CSVRTVYNSPLHF	TGCAGCGTTCGGACAGTCTATAATTCACCCCTCCACTTT